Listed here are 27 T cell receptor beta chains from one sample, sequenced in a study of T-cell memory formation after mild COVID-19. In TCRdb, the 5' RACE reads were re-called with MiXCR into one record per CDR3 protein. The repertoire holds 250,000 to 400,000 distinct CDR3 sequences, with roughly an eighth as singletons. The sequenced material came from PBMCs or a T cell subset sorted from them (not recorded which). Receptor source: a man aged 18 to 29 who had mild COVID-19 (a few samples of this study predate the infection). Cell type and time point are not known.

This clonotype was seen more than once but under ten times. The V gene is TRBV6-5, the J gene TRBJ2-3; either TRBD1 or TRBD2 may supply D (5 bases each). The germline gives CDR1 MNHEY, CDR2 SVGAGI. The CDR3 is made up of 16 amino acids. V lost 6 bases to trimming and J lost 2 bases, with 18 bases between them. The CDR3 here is CASRSESGSATDTQYF. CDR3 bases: TGTGCCAGCAGGTCGGAATCAGGGAGCGCCACAGATACGCAGTATTTT.

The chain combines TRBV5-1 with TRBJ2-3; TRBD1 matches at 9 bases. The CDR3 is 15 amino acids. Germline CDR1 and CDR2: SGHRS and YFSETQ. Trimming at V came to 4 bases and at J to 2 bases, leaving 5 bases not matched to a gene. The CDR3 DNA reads TGCGCCAGCAGCCGGGGGACAGGGTACACAGATACGCAGTATTTT. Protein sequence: CASSRGTGYTDTQYF.

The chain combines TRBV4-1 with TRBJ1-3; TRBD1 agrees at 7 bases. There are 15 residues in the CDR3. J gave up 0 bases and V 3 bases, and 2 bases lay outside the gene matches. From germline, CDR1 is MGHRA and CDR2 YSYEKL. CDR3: CASSQGTVSGNTIYF. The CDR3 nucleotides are TGCGCCAGCAGCCAGGGGACAGTCTCTGGAAACACCATATATTTT.

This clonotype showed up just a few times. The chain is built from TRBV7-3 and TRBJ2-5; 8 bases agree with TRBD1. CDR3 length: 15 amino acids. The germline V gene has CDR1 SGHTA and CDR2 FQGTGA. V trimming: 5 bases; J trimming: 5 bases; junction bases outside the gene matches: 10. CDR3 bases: TGTGCCAGCAGCCCTTCGGACAGGGCCTGGGAGACCCAGTACTTC. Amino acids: CASSPSDRAWETQYF.

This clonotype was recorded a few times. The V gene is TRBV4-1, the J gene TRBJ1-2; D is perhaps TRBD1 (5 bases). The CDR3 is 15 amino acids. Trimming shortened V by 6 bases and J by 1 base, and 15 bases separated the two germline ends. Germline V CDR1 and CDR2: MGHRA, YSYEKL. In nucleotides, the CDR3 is TGCGCCAGCAGTTACCCGGGACGGAATAACTATGGCTACACCTTC. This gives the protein CASSYPGRNNYGYTF.

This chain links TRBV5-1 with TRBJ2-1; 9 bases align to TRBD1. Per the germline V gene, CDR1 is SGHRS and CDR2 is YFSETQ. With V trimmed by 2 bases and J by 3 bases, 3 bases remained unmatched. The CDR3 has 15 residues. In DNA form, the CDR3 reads TGCGCCAGCAGCTTCCGACAGGGGGACTACAATGAGCAGTTCTTC. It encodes CASSFRQGDYNEQFF.

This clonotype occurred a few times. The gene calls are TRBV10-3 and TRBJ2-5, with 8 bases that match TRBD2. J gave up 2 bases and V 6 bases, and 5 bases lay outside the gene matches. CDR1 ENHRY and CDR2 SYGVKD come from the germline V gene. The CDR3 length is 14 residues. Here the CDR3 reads CAISGGTSQETQYF. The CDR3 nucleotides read TGTGCCATCAGCGGAGGGACTAGTCAAGAGACCCAGTACTTC.

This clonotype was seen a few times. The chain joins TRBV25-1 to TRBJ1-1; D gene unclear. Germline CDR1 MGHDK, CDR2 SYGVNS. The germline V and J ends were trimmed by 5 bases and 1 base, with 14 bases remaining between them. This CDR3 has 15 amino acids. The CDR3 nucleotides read TGTGCCAGCAGTCGTGCAAAGGGTCGGAACACTGAAGCTTTCTTT. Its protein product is CASSRAKGRNTEAFF.

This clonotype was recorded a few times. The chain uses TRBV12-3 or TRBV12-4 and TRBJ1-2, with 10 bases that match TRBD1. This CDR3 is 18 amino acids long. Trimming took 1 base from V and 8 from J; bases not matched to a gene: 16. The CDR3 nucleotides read TGTGCCAGCAGTTTAGGGGCTGGCGGGACAGGGGCGGCTTGGGGCTACACCTTC. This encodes CASSLGAGGTGAAWGYTF.

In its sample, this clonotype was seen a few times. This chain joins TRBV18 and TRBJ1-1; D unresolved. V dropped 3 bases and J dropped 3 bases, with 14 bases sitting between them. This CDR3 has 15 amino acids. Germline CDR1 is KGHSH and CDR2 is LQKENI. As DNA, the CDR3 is TGTGCCAGCTCACCGGCTGGGTTCGGGGACACTGAAGCTTTCTTT. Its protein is CASSPAGFGDTEAFF.

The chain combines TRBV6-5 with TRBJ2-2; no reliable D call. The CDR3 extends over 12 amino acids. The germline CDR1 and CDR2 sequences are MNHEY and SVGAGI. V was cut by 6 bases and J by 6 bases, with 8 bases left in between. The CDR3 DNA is TGTGCCAGCAGAAGGGCGGCCGGGGAGCTGTTTTTT. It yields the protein CASRRAAGELFF.

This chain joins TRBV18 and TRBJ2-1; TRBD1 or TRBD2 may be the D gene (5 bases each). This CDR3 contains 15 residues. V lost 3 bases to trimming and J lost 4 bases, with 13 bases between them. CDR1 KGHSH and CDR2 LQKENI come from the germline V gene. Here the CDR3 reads CASSPIGTSYNEQFF. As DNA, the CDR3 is TGTGCCAGCTCACCCATCGGGACCTCATACAATGAGCAGTTCTTC.

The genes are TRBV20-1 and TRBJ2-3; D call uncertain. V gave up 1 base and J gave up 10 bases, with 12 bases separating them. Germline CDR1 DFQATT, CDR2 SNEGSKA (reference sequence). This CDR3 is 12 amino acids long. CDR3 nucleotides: TGCAGTGCTAGAGGACTCCTCGAACCGCAGTATTTT. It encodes CSARGLLEPQYF.

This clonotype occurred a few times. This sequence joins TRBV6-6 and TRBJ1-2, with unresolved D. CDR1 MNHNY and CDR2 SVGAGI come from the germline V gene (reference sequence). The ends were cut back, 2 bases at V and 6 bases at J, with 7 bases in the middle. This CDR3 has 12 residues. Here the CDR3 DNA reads TGTGCCAGCAGTTACATTGGGGATGGCTACACCTTC. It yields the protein CASSYIGDGYTF.

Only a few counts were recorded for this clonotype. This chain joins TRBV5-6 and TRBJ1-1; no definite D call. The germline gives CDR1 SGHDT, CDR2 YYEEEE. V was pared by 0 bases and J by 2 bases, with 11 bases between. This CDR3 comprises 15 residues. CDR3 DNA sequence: TGTGCCAGCAGCTTGGGGCTACCCCTAAACACTGAAGCTTTCTTT. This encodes CASSLGLPLNTEAFF.

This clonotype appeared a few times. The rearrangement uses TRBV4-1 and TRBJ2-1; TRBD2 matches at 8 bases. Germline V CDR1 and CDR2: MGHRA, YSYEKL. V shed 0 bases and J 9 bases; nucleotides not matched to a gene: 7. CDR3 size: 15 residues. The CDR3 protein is CASSQEWTSNFEQFF. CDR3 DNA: TGCGCCAGCAGCCAAGAATGGACTAGCAATTTTGAGCAGTTCTTC.

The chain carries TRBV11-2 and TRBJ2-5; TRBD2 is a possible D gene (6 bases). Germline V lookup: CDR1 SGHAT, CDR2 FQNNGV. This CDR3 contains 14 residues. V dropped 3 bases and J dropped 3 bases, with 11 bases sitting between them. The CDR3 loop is CASSFGGSKETQYF. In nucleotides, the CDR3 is TGTGCCAGCAGCTTCGGGGGAAGCAAAGAGACCCAGTACTTC.

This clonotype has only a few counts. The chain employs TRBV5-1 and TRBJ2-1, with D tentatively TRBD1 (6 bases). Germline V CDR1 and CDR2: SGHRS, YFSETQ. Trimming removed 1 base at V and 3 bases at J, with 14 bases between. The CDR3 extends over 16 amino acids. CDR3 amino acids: CASSLSAGAYYNEQFF. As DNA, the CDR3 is TGCGCCAGCAGCTTGTCGGCAGGGGCCTACTACAATGAGCAGTTCTTC.

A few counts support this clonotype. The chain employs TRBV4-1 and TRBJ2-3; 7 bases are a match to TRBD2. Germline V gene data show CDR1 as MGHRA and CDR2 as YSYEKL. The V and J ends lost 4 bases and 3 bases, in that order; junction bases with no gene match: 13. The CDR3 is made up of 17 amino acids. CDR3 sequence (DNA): TGCGCCAGCAGCCGGGGGGGGTCGGGGTTCGGTACAGATACGCAGTATTTT. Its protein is CASSRGGSGFGTDTQYF.

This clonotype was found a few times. The CDR3 coding sequence is TGTGCCAGCAGCCCGCGTCGGATCCAAGAGACCCAGTACTTC. Its protein product is CASSPRRIQETQYF. This sequence joins TRBV11-2 and TRBJ2-5, with no clear D. The CDR3 spans 14 residues. Trimming stripped 5 bases from V and 1 base from J, with 11 bases between. Per germline, CDR1 SGHAT and CDR2 FQNNGV.

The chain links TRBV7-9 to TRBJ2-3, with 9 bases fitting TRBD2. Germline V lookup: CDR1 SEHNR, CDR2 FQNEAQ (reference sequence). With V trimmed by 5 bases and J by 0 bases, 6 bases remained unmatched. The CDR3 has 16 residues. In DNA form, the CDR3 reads TGTGCCAGCAGCAAGACCCTAGCGGGGAGCACAGATACGCAGTATTTT. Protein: CASSKTLAGSTDTQYF.

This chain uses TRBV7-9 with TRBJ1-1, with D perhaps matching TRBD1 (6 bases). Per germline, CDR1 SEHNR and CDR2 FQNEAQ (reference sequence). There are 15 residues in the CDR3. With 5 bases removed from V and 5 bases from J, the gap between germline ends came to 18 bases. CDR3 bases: TGTGCCAGCAGCGTAGAGGCAGGGGTAGCTACTGAAGCTTTCTTT. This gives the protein CASSVEAGVATEAFF.

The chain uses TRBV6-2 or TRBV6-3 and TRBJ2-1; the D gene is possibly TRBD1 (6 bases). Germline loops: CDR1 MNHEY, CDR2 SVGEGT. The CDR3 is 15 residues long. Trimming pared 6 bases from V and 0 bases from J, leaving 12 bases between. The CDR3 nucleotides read TGTGCCAGCAGCCCCCGGGACATCTCCTACAATGAGCAGTTCTTC. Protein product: CASSPRDISYNEQFF.

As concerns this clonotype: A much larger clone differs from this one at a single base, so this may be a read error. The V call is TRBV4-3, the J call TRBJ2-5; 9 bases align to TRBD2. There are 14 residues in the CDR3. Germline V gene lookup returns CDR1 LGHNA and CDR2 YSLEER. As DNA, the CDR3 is TGCGCCATCAGCCAAGGTCTAGCGGGGCAAACCCAGTACTTC. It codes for CAISQGLAGQTQYF.

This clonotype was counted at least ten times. CDR3 sequence (DNA): TGTGCCAGCAGTCCCGCGGGCGGGGGACGAAAGACCCAGTACTTC. It encodes CASSPAGGGRKTQYF. The chain carries TRBV7-3 and TRBJ2-5, with 7 bases matching TRBD2. There are 15 residues in the CDR3. J was trimmed by 6 bases and V by 6 bases; bases with no gene match: 13. Germline loops: CDR1 SGHTA, CDR2 FQGTGA.

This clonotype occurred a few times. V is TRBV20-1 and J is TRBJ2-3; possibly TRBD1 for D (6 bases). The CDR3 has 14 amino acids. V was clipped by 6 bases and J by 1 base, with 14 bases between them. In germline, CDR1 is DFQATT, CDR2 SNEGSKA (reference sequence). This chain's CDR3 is CSANTGIRTDTQYF. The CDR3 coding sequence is TGCAGTGCAAATACAGGGATCCGCACAGATACGCAGTATTTT.

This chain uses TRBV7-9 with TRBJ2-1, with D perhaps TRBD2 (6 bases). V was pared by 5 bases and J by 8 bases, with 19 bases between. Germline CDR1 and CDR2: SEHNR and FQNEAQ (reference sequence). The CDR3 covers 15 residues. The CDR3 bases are TGTGCCAGCAGCACGGGCGGGGCCTTGCTGGATGAGCAGTTCTTC. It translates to CASSTGGALLDEQFF.